The rows below give T cell receptor beta chains drawn from one sample of a study of cytomegalovirus exposure and HLA in healthy donors. Only in-frame clones appear in the TCRdb table, and some are missing; sequencing was by immunoSEQ multiplex PCR. The table includes approximately 100,000 clones, approximately 80% detected once. Sequencing was carried out using PBMCs. The receptors stem from a woman aged 40 to 50 in good health and CMV-seropositive. Both conserved end residues are part of each CDR3. D genes are given only for firm matches. Clone size is stated in some rows and not others, as once, few, many or a class when expanded.

j_gene: TRBJ1-1
v_gene: TRBV30
d_gene: .
abundance: .
CDR3nt: TGTGCCTGGAGTGTAAGAGGGAGAGCGAACACTGAAGCTTTCTTT
CDR3aa: CAWSVRGRANTEAFF

j_gene: TRBJ1-2
v_gene: TRBV5-1
d_gene: .
abundance: .
CDR3nt: TGCGCCAGCAGCTTGGGGGCGCATGGCTACACCTTC
CDR3aa: CASSLGAHGYTF

j_gene: TRBJ1-4
v_gene: TRBV4-1
d_gene: .
abundance: .
CDR3nt: TGCGCCAGCAGCCCTACCCAAGGAGGCCGTAATGAAAAACTGTTTTTT
CDR3aa: CASSPTQGGRNEKLFF

j_gene: TRBJ2-1
v_gene: TRBV18
d_gene: TRBD2
abundance: once
CDR3nt: TGTGCCAGCTCACCCCGACTGAGCGGGGGGTTCAATGAGCAGTTCTTC
CDR3aa: CASSPRLSGGFNEQFF

j_gene: TRBJ1-3
v_gene: TRBV10-3
d_gene: TRBD1
abundance: .
CDR3nt: TGTGCCATCACCGCGGACAGGTCAAGCTCTGGAAACACCATATATTTT
CDR3aa: CAITADRSSSGNTIYF

j_gene: TRBJ2-5
v_gene: TRBV7-2
d_gene: .
abundance: few
CDR3nt: TGTGCCAGCAGCTTAGCATCTACTAGGCGCCTTCAAGAGACCCAGTACTTC
CDR3aa: CASSLASTRRLQETQYF

j_gene: TRBJ2-5
v_gene: TRBV5-1
d_gene: .
abundance: .
CDR3nt: TGCGCCAGCAGCCTCAGCGGGCAAGAGACCCAGTACTTC
CDR3aa: CASSLSGQETQYF

j_gene: TRBJ2-7
v_gene: TRBV7-9
d_gene: .
abundance: .
CDR3nt: TGTGCCAGCAGCCAACGGGCGGGGCTTATCGAGCAGTACTTC
CDR3aa: CASSQRAGLIEQYF

j_gene: TRBJ1-1
v_gene: TRBV19
d_gene: TRBD1
abundance: .
CDR3nt: TGTGCCAGTAGAATCACCGGGACAGCGAACACTGAAGCTTTCTTT
CDR3aa: CASRITGTANTEAFF

j_gene: TRBJ2-7
v_gene: TRBV5-1
d_gene: TRBD1
abundance: once
CDR3nt: TGCGCCAGCAGCGTCCGGGACAGGGGAGCCGAGCAGTACTTC
CDR3aa: CASSVRDRGAEQYF

j_gene: TRBJ2-2
v_gene: TRBV7-3
d_gene: .
abundance: .
CDR3nt: TGTGCCAGCAGCTTACGCGGGGTGACCACCGGGGAGCTGTTTTTT
CDR3aa: CASSLRGVTTGELFF

j_gene: TRBJ1-1
v_gene: TRBV7-9
d_gene: TRBD1
abundance: .
CDR3nt: TGTGCCAGCAGCGCAGTACAGGGGCGCCTTGAAGCTTTCTTT
CDR3aa: CASSAVQGRLEAFF

j_gene: TRBJ2-3
v_gene: TRBV2
d_gene: TRBD2
abundance: few
CDR3nt: TGTGCCAGCAGTGAAGGGCTAGCGGGGGGATATAGCACAGATACGCAGTATTTT
CDR3aa: CASSEGLAGGYSTDTQYF

j_gene: TRBJ2-4
v_gene: TRBV7-9
d_gene: .
abundance: .
CDR3nt: TGTGCCAGCAGCTTTCAAGGGGACATTCAGTACTTC
CDR3aa: CASSFQGDIQYF

j_gene: TRBJ1-5
v_gene: TRBV5-4
d_gene: .
abundance: few
CDR3nt: TGTGCCAGCAGCTTGGACCGAGGGGGACAGCCCCAGCATTTT
CDR3aa: CASSLDRGGQPQHF

j_gene: TRBJ1-3
v_gene: TRBV11-2
d_gene: .
abundance: .
CDR3nt: TGTGCCAGCAGCGCCACCAGAACCTCTGGAAACACCATATATTTT
CDR3aa: CASSATRTSGNTIYF

j_gene: TRBJ1-4
v_gene: TRBV2
d_gene: .
abundance: few
CDR3nt: TGTGCCAGCACCCCTTCCACGTGGCCCGGAGGGGCTAATGAAAAACTGTTTTTT
CDR3aa: CASTPSTWPGGANEKLFF